The rows below give T cell receptor beta chains drawn from one sample of a study of T cells in Graves' hyperthyroidism and ophthalmopathy. Via MiXCR, TCRdb re-called the multiplex PCR reads, giving one row per CDR3 protein. The sample comprises approximately 400,000 distinct CDR3 sequences, just under 15% of which are singletons, and less than 35% rests with the top ten. Sample: blood. Source of these receptors: a woman between 25 and 40 years old with Graves' hyperthyroidism. CDR3s include the opening cysteine and the closing phenylalanine or tryptophan. D genes are given only for firm matches. Clone size is stated in some rows and not others, as once, few, many or a class when expanded.

TRBV25-1	-	TRBJ1-1	-	TGTGCCAGCAGTCGGCAGGGGAGTAAGACTGAAGCTTTCTTT	CASSRQGSKTEAFF
TRBV6-1	-	TRBJ2-3	many	TGTGCCAGCAGTGACCGTATCGAGACAGATACGCAGTATTTT	CASSDRIETDTQYF
TRBV6-1	TRBD1	TRBJ1-2	-	TGTGCAGCGGCGGACAGGGAGAACTATGGCTACACCTTC	CAAADRENYGYTF
TRBV18	-	TRBJ2-2	-	TGTGCCAGCTCACCAACCCCTCTGGGAAACACCGGGGAGCTGTTTTTT	CASSPTPLGNTGELFF
TRBV7-9	TRBD2	TRBJ2-3	many	TGTGCCAGCAGCCCACCGGGACTAGCGGGAGCAGATACGCAGTATTTT	CASSPPGLAGADTQYF
TRBV7-9	TRBD2	TRBJ2-5	-	TGTGTCAGCAGCTTAGCGGGCGGGGGTGGAGAGACCCAGTACTTC	CVSSLAGGGGETQYF
TRBV19	-	TRBJ1-5	few	TGTGCCAGTAGCCGCGGACTCAGTAGCAATCAGCCCCAGCATTTT	CASSRGLSSNQPQHF
TRBV6-1	-	TRBJ2-3	many	TGTGCCAGCAGGGATCGCTCTAGCACAGATACGCAGTATTTT	CASRDRSSTDTQYF
TRBV6-5	TRBD1	TRBJ1-1	few	TGTGCCAGCAGTTACTCAGCAGGGGGGCTGAACACTGAAGCTTTCTTT	CASSYSAGGLNTEAFF
TRBV7-2	TRBD1	TRBJ2-5	many	TGTGCCAGCAGCCAGGGACAGGGCGGAGAGACCCAGTACTTC	CASSQGQGGETQYF
TRBV12-3/TRBV12-4	TRBD2	TRBJ2-3	many	TGTGCCAGCAGTTTACCTAGCGGGGCTAGCACAGATACGCAGTATTTT	CASSLPSGASTDTQYF
TRBV7-9	-	TRBJ2-7	many	TGTGCCAGCAGCTTTTTAGCTGCCGAGCAGTACTTC	CASSFLAAEQYF
TRBV28	-	TRBJ2-1	many	TGTGCCAGCAGTTTCCTTGGGGCGTTTTCCTACAATGAGCAGTTCTTC	CASSFLGAFSYNEQFF
TRBV27	TRBD2	TRBJ2-3	many	TGTGCCAGCAGTAACTCGGGACTTCTGGGACTAGCCGCTACGCAGTATTTT	CASSNSGLLGLAATQYF
TRBV29-1	TRBD2	TRBJ2-7	-	TGCAGCGTGACTAGCGGGAGCTCCGAGCAGTACTTC	CSVTSGSSEQYF
TRBV3-1	-	TRBJ1-4	few	TGTGCCAGCAGCCCCCCGGAGGGAGATGAAAAACTGTTTTTT	CASSPPEGDEKLFF
TRBV12-3/TRBV12-4	-	TRBJ2-2	many	TGTGCCAGCCTTAACAGGGTTAACACCGGGGAGCTGTTTTTT	CASLNRVNTGELFF
TRBV7-9	-	TRBJ1-5	-	TGTGCCAGCAGCTTACCAGGGATTGGCAATCAGCCCCAGCATTTT	CASSLPGIGNQPQHF
TRBV9	-	TRBJ2-2	-	TGTGCCAGCAGCGTCCAGGGATCGACGAGAACCGGGGAGCTGTTTTTT	CASSVQGSTRTGELFF
TRBV24-1	-	TRBJ2-7	-	TGTGCCACCAGTGATCATCGAGGGGTTGGGTTCTACGAGCAGTACTTC	CATSDHRGVGFYEQYF
TRBV30	-	TRBJ2-7	many	TGTGCCTGGGCACAGGGCTACGAGCAGTACTTC	CAWAQGYEQYF
TRBV5-1	TRBD1	TRBJ1-1	many	TGCGCCAGCAGCATAGTTCCCGGGACAGGGGGGGAAGCTTTCTTT	CASSIVPGTGGEAFF
TRBV30	-	TRBJ2-7	many	TGTGCCTGGAGTGTTAATTGGGGAACCTACGAGCAGTACTTC	CAWSVNWGTYEQYF
TRBV7-2	-	TRBJ2-2	many	TGTGCCAGCAGCCGCGGAGGGTTATACACCGGGGAGCTGTTTTTT	CASSRGGLYTGELFF
TRBV30	-	TRBJ2-2	many	TGTGCCTGGAGTGTCGAAGCGAACACCGGGGAGCTGTTTTTT	CAWSVEANTGELFF
TRBV30	-	TRBJ2-1	-	TGTGCCTGGAGTGGTAGGGCTGCCTCCTACAATGAGCAGTTCTTC	CAWSGRAASYNEQFF
TRBV9	TRBD1	TRBJ1-2	many	TGTGCCAGCAGCATCGGGACAGGGGGCGATGGCTACACCTTC	CASSIGTGGDGYTF
TRBV5-1	TRBD1	TRBJ2-1	few	TGCGCCAGCAGCTACGGACAGGGGGCGCGTGAGCAGTTCTTC	CASSYGQGAREQFF
TRBV7-2	-	TRBJ2-1	many	TGTGCCAGCAGCCCGCCCAGGTTGGCCCTGGGGAGCCATGAGCAGTTCTTC	CASSPPRLALGSHEQFF
TRBV3-1	TRBD2	TRBJ2-2	-	TGTGCCAGCAGACGCGGGAGTCCCGTACTGAACACCGGGGAGCTGTTTTTT	CASRRGSPVLNTGELFF
TRBV29-1	-	TRBJ2-2	-	TGCAGCGTTTTAGGATGGGAGCTGTTTTTT	CSVLGWELFF
TRBV7-2	TRBD2	TRBJ2-4	many	TGTGCCAGCAGCTTATCGGGAGGTTTTTTGAAAAACATTCAGTACTTC	CASSLSGGFLKNIQYF
TRBV5-1	TRBD2	TRBJ2-7	-	TGCGCCAGCAGCACCGGGACTAGCGGGCCCCTCCCCTACGAGCAGTACTTC	CASSTGTSGPLPYEQYF
TRBV6-4	TRBD1	TRBJ1-6	-	TGTGCCAGCAGTGACTCGTCCCAGGGGGCTTCACCCCTCCACTTT	CASSDSSQGASPLHF
TRBV10-3	-	TRBJ2-5	many	TGTGCCATCAGTGAGTCGAGGACGAGAACAACGTACCAAGAGACCCAGTACTTC	CAISESRTRTTYQETQYF
TRBV9	-	TRBJ2-2	few	TGTGCCAGCAGCGTAGGTAGGGTCACCGGGGAGCTGTTTTTT	CASSVGRVTGELFF
TRBV12-3/TRBV12-4	-	TRBJ2-7	-	TGTGCCAGCAGTCTTAGGGGGGGGGCAGGACAGGCGGGCTACGAGCAGTACTTC	CASSLRGGAGQAGYEQYF
TRBV20-1	TRBD1	TRBJ2-7	many	TGCAGTGCTAGATCCGGGACAGGGACCTACGAGCAGTACTTC	CSARSGTGTYEQYF
TRBV18	-	TRBJ1-4	few	TGTGCCAGCTCACCAGCCGGGGGTGGTGAAAAACTGTTTTTT	CASSPAGGGEKLFF
TRBV4-1	TRBD2	TRBJ2-5	many	TGCGCCAGCAGCCAAGAAGGGGCTAGCGGTGAGACCCAGTACTTC	CASSQEGASGETQYF
TRBV15	-	TRBJ1-2	many	TGTGCCACCAGCAGAACAGGCATCTATGGCTACACCTTC	CATSRTGIYGYTF
TRBV7-2	-	TRBJ1-1	many	TGTGCCAGCAGCTTAGACATCAATGAAGCTTTCTTT	CASSLDINEAFF
TRBV4-1	TRBD2	TRBJ2-2	once	TGCGCCAGCAGCCAAGGGCTAGCGGGAGTCGGGGAGCTGTTTTTT	CASSQGLAGVGELFF
TRBV19	-	TRBJ2-3	-	TGTGCCAGTAGTATAGGATACAGCGATACGCAGTATTTT	CASSIGYSDTQYF
TRBV7-9	-	TRBJ2-5	-	TGTGCCAGCAGCAATCGGGGCGAAGAGACCCAGTACTTC	CASSNRGEETQYF
TRBV27	TRBD1	TRBJ1-1	many	TGTGCCAGCAGACTATTGGGGACAGGGGACACTGAAGCTTTCTTT	CASRLLGTGDTEAFF
TRBV20-1	-	TRBJ2-5	few	TGCAGTGCTAGAGATGTTCAGGGTTCGGAGACCCAGTACTTC	CSARDVQGSETQYF
TRBV7-2	-	TRBJ2-2	few	TGTGCCAGCAGCTTATTTCATAGTGGGAGCTCCGGGGAGCTGTTTTTT	CASSLFHSGSSGELFF
TRBV7-9	TRBD2	TRBJ2-2	-	TGTGCCAGCAGCCATAGCGGGCCATACACCGGGGAGCTGTTTTTT	CASSHSGPYTGELFF
TRBV18	TRBD1	TRBJ2-7	few	TGTGCCAGCTCAGCGGACAGGGAGGCCTACGAGCAGTACTTC	CASSADREAYEQYF
TRBV20-1	-	TRBJ2-7	many	TGCAGTGCTAGAGATAGGAGTAAGGCCTTATACGAGCAGTACTTC	CSARDRSKALYEQYF
TRBV6-1	-	TRBJ2-7	many	TGTGCCAGCAGTCTCATACGGGGAGTCCACGAGCAGTACTTC	CASSLIRGVHEQYF
TRBV4-1	TRBD1	TRBJ1-2	few	TGCGCCAGCAGCCACGGACCGGGACAGGGAAGCTATGGCTACACCTTC	CASSHGPGQGSYGYTF
TRBV30	-	TRBJ2-5	many	TGTGCCTGGACCCTGGGGGGGCGAGAGACCCAGTACTTC	CAWTLGGRETQYF
TRBV24-1	-	TRBJ2-3	many	TGTGCCACCAGTGTCCCGGGGATGGATACGCAGTATTTT	CATSVPGMDTQYF